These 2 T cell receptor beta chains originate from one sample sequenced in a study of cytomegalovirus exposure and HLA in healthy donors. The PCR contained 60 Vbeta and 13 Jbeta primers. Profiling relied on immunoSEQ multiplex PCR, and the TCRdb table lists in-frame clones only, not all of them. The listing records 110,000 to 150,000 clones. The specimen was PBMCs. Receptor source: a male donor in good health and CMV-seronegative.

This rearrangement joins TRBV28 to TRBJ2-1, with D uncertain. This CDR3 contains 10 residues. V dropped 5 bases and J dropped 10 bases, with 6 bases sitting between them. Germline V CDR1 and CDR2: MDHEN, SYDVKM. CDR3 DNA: TGTGCCAGCAGTGGCCGCGAGCAGTTCTTC. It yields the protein CASSGREQFF.

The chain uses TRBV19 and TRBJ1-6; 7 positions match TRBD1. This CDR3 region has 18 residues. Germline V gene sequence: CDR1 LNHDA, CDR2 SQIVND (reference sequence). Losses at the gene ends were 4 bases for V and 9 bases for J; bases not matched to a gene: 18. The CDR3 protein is CASSTTLPGQRTGSPLHF. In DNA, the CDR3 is TGTGCCAGTAGTACCACCCTTCCGGGACAGAGGACGGGTTCACCCCTCCACTTT.